This T cell receptor beta chain comes out of a study of shared clonotypes between healthy human individuals. V lost 6 bases and J 0 bases, leaving 11 bases between the germline ends. The CDR3 spans 15 residues. Per the germline V gene, CDR1 is MGHDK and CDR2 is SYGVNS. Clones were read by immunoSEQ multiplex PCR, and TCRdb kept only the in-frame ones, dropping some. The sample records 2 million to 2.5 million clones, more than 85% being singletons. Naive CD8 cells lacked CD45RO, underwent positive selection for CCR7 and left out terminally differentiated effector memory CD45RA+ cells. The sample comprised naive CD8+ T cells from PBMCs. The receptor comes from a man between 18 and 29 years old in good health. Some clones in this sample may be carry-over from other donors' samples. This chain links TRBV25-1 with TRBJ2-2; the D is unclear. CDR3 amino acids: CASSEATANTGELFF. CDR3 in DNA: TGTGCCAGCAGCGAAGCGACGGCGAACACCGGGGAGCTGTTTTTT.